Given below is one TCR beta chain in context. Its antigen is not identified. Other DNA sequences from this sample encode an identical CDR3 as well. An approximately 220 ng quantity of DNA, roughly 29,000 T cell genomes, went into the sorted-subset replicate PCRs. Assay used: immunoSEQ multiplex PCR; TCRdb lists only in-frame clones, some missing. In the table there are 2,500,000 or so clones, around 94% of which are singletons. The sample originates from a study of shared clonotypes between healthy human individuals. General study findings and limits: Memory subsets had estimated richness that was generally smaller than that of naive subsets. Owing to a small donor count, the genetic and exposure-history diversity represented was limited.

V was trimmed by 2 bases and J by 3 bases, leaving 5 bases between them. The CDR3 has 11 amino acids. Germline assignment: CDR1 SQVTM and CDR2 ANQGSEA. The rearrangement joins TRBV29-1 to TRBJ2-7; D gene uncertain. The sample comprised naive CD4+ T cells sorted from blood. Indicated subset: CD45RA+ positively selected. The source of this sequence is a man between 18 and 29 years old in good health. The CDR3 nucleotides read TGCAGCGTTGAACTTGGCTACGAGCAGTACTTC. It translates to CSVELGYEQYF.